This is a list of T cell receptor beta chains from one sample in a study of T cell responses to AZD1222 COVID-19 vaccine. The assay was immunoSEQ multiplex PCR, and TCRdb's table has in-frame clones only and misses some. Here the sample spans roughly 150,000 clones, 92% being singletons. The sample was peripheral blood, taken on day 0 of AZD1222 vaccination. All receptors derive from an adult in good health. Both conserved end residues are part of each CDR3. D genes are given only for firm matches. Size values are once, few and many counts, or a class for expanded clones, and some rows have none.

v_gene: TRBV29-1
d_gene: TRBD2
j_gene: TRBJ2-5
abundance: .
CDR3nt: TGCAGCGTTGCGGTCAGCGGGACAGAGACCCAGTACTTC
CDR3aa: CSVAVSGTETQYF

v_gene: TRBV7-2
d_gene: .
j_gene: TRBJ2-3
abundance: .
CDR3nt: TGTGCCAGCAGAGGGCCTGGGCTTAGCACAGATACGCAGTATTTT
CDR3aa: CASRGPGLSTDTQYF

v_gene: TRBV27
d_gene: .
j_gene: TRBJ2-2
abundance: .
CDR3nt: TGTGCCAGCAGAAAAAACCACAGGGGAGGTGTTGAGGAGCTGTTTTTT
CDR3aa: CASRKNHRGGVEELFF

v_gene: TRBV6-2/TRBV6-3
d_gene: .
j_gene: TRBJ2-7
abundance: .
CDR3nt: TGTGCCAGCAGTCAGGGACATTTCGGAGTCTACGAGCAGTACTTC
CDR3aa: CASSQGHFGVYEQYF

v_gene: TRBV7-3
d_gene: .
j_gene: TRBJ2-3
abundance: .
CDR3nt: TGTGCCAGCAGCTTAAGACTCAGGGCCGATACGCAGTATTTT
CDR3aa: CASSLRLRADTQYF

v_gene: TRBV5-1
d_gene: .
j_gene: TRBJ1-1
abundance: .
CDR3nt: TGCGCCAGCAGCTTGGCGGGGCAGGACACTGAAGCTTTCTTT
CDR3aa: CASSLAGQDTEAFF

v_gene: TRBV7-9
d_gene: TRBD2
j_gene: TRBJ2-1
abundance: .
CDR3nt: TGTGCCAGCAGCCCCAGACTAGCGGGAGGGAACTACAATGAGCAGTTCTTC
CDR3aa: CASSPRLAGGNYNEQFF

v_gene: TRBV4-2
d_gene: .
j_gene: TRBJ1-2
abundance: .
CDR3nt: TGTGCCAGCAGCCAAGATTCAGGATTGCGGGATGGCTACACCTTC
CDR3aa: CASSQDSGLRDGYTF

v_gene: TRBV3-1/TRBV3-2
d_gene: .
j_gene: TRBJ2-5
abundance: .
CDR3nt: TGTGCCAGCAGCCTGGGGGGGCCGGCGGGGGAGACCCAGTACTTC
CDR3aa: CASSLGGPAGETQYF

v_gene: TRBV19
d_gene: TRBD1
j_gene: TRBJ1-4
abundance: few
CDR3nt: TGTGCCAGTAGTAAAGGACAGGGCGACTTTCAACTGTTTTTT
CDR3aa: CASSKGQGDFQLFF

v_gene: TRBV19
d_gene: TRBD2
j_gene: TRBJ2-1
abundance: .
CDR3nt: TGTGCCAGTAGTACGATCGGGGGGGATGAGCAGTTCTTC
CDR3aa: CASSTIGGDEQFF

v_gene: TRBV27
d_gene: .
j_gene: TRBJ2-7
abundance: .
CDR3nt: TGTGCCAGCAGTTTATCGTTGTCGGCTTCCTACGAGCAGTACTTC
CDR3aa: CASSLSLSASYEQYF

v_gene: TRBV12-5
d_gene: .
j_gene: TRBJ2-7
abundance: .
CDR3nt: TGTGCTAGTGGTTTTGGGTACGAGCAGTACTTC
CDR3aa: CASGFGYEQYF

v_gene: TRBV4-2
d_gene: .
j_gene: TRBJ2-7
abundance: .
CDR3nt: TGTGCCAGCAGCCAAGAGGGGCAGGGAGGTGCCTACGAGCAGTACTTC
CDR3aa: CASSQEGQGGAYEQYF

v_gene: TRBV6-5
d_gene: .
j_gene: TRBJ1-1
abundance: .
CDR3nt: TGTGCCAGCAGTTCCGGGGGGGGCGCCTGGGCTTTCTTT
CDR3aa: CASSSGGGAWAFF

v_gene: TRBV7-9
d_gene: TRBD2
j_gene: TRBJ2-7
abundance: .
CDR3nt: TGTGCCAGCACCGACGGGACTAGCGGGTCTCGAGGGCAGTACTTC
CDR3aa: CASTDGTSGSRGQYF

v_gene: TRBV5-4
d_gene: TRBD1
j_gene: TRBJ1-1
abundance: .
CDR3nt: TGTGCCAGCAGCTGGGACAGGGGGAACACTGAAGCTTTCTTT
CDR3aa: CASSWDRGNTEAFF

v_gene: TRBV28
d_gene: TRBD1
j_gene: TRBJ1-2
abundance: .
CDR3nt: TGTGCCAGCAGTTCTCACGGGACAGCCCTATCCGGCTACACCTTC
CDR3aa: CASSSHGTALSGYTF

v_gene: TRBV10-3
d_gene: .
j_gene: TRBJ1-3
abundance: .
CDR3nt: TGTGCCATCGGTACAGGCGAGGGAAACACCATATATTTT
CDR3aa: CAIGTGEGNTIYF

v_gene: TRBV6-6
d_gene: .
j_gene: TRBJ1-3
abundance: .
CDR3nt: TGTGCCAGCAGTTACGGACATAAAGTAAACACCATATATTTT
CDR3aa: CASSYGHKVNTIYF

v_gene: TRBV19
d_gene: TRBD1
j_gene: TRBJ1-2
abundance: .
CDR3nt: TGTGCCAGTAAGATGGGACAGGGTAACTATGGCTACACCTTC
CDR3aa: CASKMGQGNYGYTF

v_gene: TRBV24-1
d_gene: TRBD1
j_gene: TRBJ1-5
abundance: .
CDR3nt: TGTGCCACCAGTGATTTGAGACAGGGCGATCAGCCCCAGCATTTT
CDR3aa: CATSDLRQGDQPQHF

v_gene: TRBV5-4
d_gene: TRBD1
j_gene: TRBJ1-4
abundance: .
CDR3nt: TGTGCCAGCAGCTCCCCCCCCGGGACAGGGAATGGAAAACTGTTTTTT
CDR3aa: CASSSPPGTGNGKLFF

v_gene: TRBV9
d_gene: .
j_gene: TRBJ2-2
abundance: .
CDR3nt: TGTGCCAGCAGCGTAGAGCGGTCGAACACCGGGGAGCTGTTTTTT
CDR3aa: CASSVERSNTGELFF

v_gene: TRBV11-2
d_gene: .
j_gene: TRBJ1-3
abundance: once
CDR3nt: TGTGCCAGCAGCTTAGAGGGGGCTGACTCTGGAAACACCATATATTTT
CDR3aa: CASSLEGADSGNTIYF

v_gene: TRBV7-9
d_gene: .
j_gene: TRBJ1-4
abundance: .
CDR3nt: TGTGCCAGCAGCTTAGTATCCCGGATTAATGAAAAACTGTTTTTT
CDR3aa: CASSLVSRINEKLFF

v_gene: TRBV5-6
d_gene: .
j_gene: TRBJ2-7
abundance: .
CDR3nt: TGTGCCAGCAGCTTGAACAGGGTAGGCGAGCAGTACTTC
CDR3aa: CASSLNRVGEQYF

v_gene: TRBV4-2
d_gene: TRBD1
j_gene: TRBJ1-5
abundance: .
CDR3nt: TGTGCCAGCAGCCCCGGGACAGGTAACAATCAGCCCCAGCATTTT
CDR3aa: CASSPGTGNNQPQHF

v_gene: TRBV2
d_gene: .
j_gene: TRBJ2-7
abundance: .
CDR3nt: TGTGCCAGCAGTCCTGTGGAGATCTCCTACGAGCAGTACTTC
CDR3aa: CASSPVEISYEQYF

v_gene: TRBV6-5
d_gene: .
j_gene: TRBJ1-1
abundance: .
CDR3nt: TGTGCCAGCAGTTCCCTCACGGCAGGTGAAGCTTTCTTT
CDR3aa: CASSSLTAGEAFF

v_gene: TRBV9
d_gene: .
j_gene: TRBJ2-2
abundance: .
CDR3nt: TGTGCCAGCAGCGTAGAGGGAGACCCGAACACCGGGGAGCTGTTTTTT
CDR3aa: CASSVEGDPNTGELFF

v_gene: TRBV2
d_gene: TRBD2
j_gene: TRBJ2-2
abundance: .
CDR3nt: TGTGCCAGCAGTCGTGAGAAAGCGGGGACCGGGGAGCTGTTTTTT
CDR3aa: CASSREKAGTGELFF

v_gene: TRBV13
d_gene: .
j_gene: TRBJ1-1
abundance: .
CDR3nt: TGTGCCAGCAAAGGGACAACCACGACGTCCAGGGAGTGGGCTGAAGCTTTCTTT
CDR3aa: CASKGTTTTSREWAEAFF

v_gene: TRBV19
d_gene: .
j_gene: TRBJ2-7
abundance: .
CDR3nt: TGTGCCAGTAGTATAGATGGGGGACGGGAATACGAGCAGTACTTC
CDR3aa: CASSIDGGREYEQYF

v_gene: TRBV2
d_gene: .
j_gene: TRBJ2-6
abundance: .
CDR3nt: TGTGCCAGCAGTGTTGGGCCCGGGGCTGGGGCCAACGTCCTGACTTTC
CDR3aa: CASSVGPGAGANVLTF

v_gene: TRBV7-2
d_gene: .
j_gene: TRBJ2-6
abundance: .
CDR3nt: TGTGCCAGCAGCTTAGCGACATTTTCTGGGGCCAACGTCCTGACTTTC
CDR3aa: CASSLATFSGANVLTF

v_gene: TRBV18
d_gene: .
j_gene: TRBJ1-5
abundance: .
CDR3nt: TGTGCCAGCTCACCACCAGGTAGTAGGGATCAGCCCCAGCATTTT
CDR3aa: CASSPPGSRDQPQHF

v_gene: TRBV23-1
d_gene: .
j_gene: TRBJ2-7
abundance: once
CDR3nt: TGCGCCAGCAGTCGGGCAGGGGAAAACGGGCTATTCTACGAGCAGTACTTC
CDR3aa: CASSRAGENGLFYEQYF

v_gene: TRBV3-1/TRBV3-2
d_gene: TRBD2
j_gene: TRBJ2-5
abundance: .
CDR3nt: TGTGCCAGCAGCCAAGTCCGACTAGCGGGAGAGGAGACCCAGTACTTC
CDR3aa: CASSQVRLAGEETQYF

v_gene: TRBV3-1/TRBV3-2
d_gene: TRBD2
j_gene: TRBJ2-5
abundance: .
CDR3nt: TGTGCCAGCAGCCAAGGGGCTAGCGGGGGGACGGAGACCCAGTACTTC
CDR3aa: CASSQGASGGTETQYF

v_gene: TRBV19
d_gene: .
j_gene: TRBJ1-5
abundance: .
CDR3nt: TGTGCCAGTAGTATTACCCGGACCCCCAATCAGCCCCAGCATTTT
CDR3aa: CASSITRTPNQPQHF

v_gene: TRBV4-2
d_gene: .
j_gene: TRBJ2-5
abundance: .
CDR3nt: TGTGCCAGCAGCCAAGATAGGGGGGGCCAAGAGACCCAGTACTTC
CDR3aa: CASSQDRGGQETQYF